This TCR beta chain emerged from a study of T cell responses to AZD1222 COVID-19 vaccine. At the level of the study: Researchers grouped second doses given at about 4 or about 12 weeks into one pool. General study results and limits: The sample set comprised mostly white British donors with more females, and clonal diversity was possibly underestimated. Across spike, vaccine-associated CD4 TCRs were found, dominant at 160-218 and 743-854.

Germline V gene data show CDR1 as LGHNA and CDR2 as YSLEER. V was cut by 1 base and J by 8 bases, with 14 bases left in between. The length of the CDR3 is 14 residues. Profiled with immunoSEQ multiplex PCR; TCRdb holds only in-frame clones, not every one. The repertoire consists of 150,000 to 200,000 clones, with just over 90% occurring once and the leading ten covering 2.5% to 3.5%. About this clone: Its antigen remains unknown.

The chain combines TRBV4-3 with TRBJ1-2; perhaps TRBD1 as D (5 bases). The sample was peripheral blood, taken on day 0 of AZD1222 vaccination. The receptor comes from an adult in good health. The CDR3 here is CASSQVQGVSGYTF. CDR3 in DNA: TGCGCCAGCAGCCAAGTCCAGGGAGTAAGCGGCTACACCTTC.